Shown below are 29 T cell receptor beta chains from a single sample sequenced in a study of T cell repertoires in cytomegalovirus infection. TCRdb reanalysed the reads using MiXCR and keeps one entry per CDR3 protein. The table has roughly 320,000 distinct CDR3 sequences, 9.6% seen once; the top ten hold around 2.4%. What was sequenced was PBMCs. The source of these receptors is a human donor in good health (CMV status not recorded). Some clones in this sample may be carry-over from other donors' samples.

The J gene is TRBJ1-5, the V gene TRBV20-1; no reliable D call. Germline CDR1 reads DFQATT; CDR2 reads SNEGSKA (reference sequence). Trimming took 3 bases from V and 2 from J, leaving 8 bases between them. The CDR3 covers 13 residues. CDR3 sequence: CSARAMRNQPQHF. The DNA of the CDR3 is TGCAGTGCTAGGGCTATGCGCAATCAGCCCCAGCATTTT.

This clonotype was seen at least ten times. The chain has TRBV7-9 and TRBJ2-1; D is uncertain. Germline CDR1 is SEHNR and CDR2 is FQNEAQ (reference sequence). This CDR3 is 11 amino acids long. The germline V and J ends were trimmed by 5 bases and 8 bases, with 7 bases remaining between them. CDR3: CASSQADEQFF. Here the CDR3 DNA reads TGTGCCAGCAGCCAGGCGGATGAGCAGTTCTTC.

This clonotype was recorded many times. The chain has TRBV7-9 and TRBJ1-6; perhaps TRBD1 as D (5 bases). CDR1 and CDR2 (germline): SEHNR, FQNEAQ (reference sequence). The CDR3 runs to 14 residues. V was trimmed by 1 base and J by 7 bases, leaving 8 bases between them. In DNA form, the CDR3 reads TGTGCCAGCAGCTTAGGACAGAACAATTCACCCCTCCACTTT. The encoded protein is CASSLGQNNSPLHF.

The CDR3 DNA sequence: TGCAGTGGAGGGGGCACTAACCGGAACACTGAAGCTTTCTTT. Amino acids: CSGGGTNRNTEAFF. The chain combines TRBV20-1 with TRBJ1-1, with 7 bases that match TRBD1. Per the germline V gene, CDR1 is DFQATT and CDR2 is SNEGSKA (reference sequence). CDR3 length equals 14 residues. Trimming removed 7 bases from V and 1 base from J; junction bases left unmatched: 9.

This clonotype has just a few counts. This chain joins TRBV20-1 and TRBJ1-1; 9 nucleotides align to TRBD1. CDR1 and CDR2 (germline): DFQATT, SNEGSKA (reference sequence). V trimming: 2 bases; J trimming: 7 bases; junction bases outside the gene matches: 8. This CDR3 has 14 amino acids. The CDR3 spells CSARHTGGADEAFF. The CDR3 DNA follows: TGCAGTGCTAGACACACAGGGGGCGCAGATGAAGCTTTCTTT.

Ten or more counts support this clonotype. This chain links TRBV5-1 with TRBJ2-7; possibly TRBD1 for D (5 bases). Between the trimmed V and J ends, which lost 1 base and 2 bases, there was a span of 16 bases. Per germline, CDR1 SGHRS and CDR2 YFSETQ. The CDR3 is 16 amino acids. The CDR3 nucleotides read TGCGCCAGCAGCTTGCCCCAGCCAGGGCACCCCTACGAGCAGTACTTC. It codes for CASSLPQPGHPYEQYF.

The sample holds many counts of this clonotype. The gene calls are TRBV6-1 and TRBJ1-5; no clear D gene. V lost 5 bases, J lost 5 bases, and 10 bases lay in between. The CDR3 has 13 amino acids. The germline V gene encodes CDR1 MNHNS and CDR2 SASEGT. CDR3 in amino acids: CASSTDRYQPQHF. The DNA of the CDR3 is TGTGCCAGCAGTACGGACCGTTATCAGCCCCAGCATTTT.

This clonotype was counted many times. Written as DNA, the CDR3 is TGTGCCAGCAGCTTAGGAAATAATGAGCAGTTCTTC. This gives the protein CASSLGNNEQFF. The chain carries TRBV7-9 and TRBJ2-1; D gene ambiguous. CDR1 and CDR2 from the germline V gene are SEHNR and FQNEAQ (reference sequence). The CDR3 sequence is 12 residues long. The V and J ends lost 1 base and 7 bases respectively, with 5 bases between them. Full variable domain (outside the CDR3, taken from reference TRBV7-9 and TRBJ2-1): DTGVSQNPRHKITKRGQNVTFRCDPISEHNRLYWYRQTLGQGPEFLTYFQNEAQLEKSRLLSDRFSAERPKGSFSTLEIQRTEQGDSAMYLCASSLGNNEQFFGPGTRLTVL.

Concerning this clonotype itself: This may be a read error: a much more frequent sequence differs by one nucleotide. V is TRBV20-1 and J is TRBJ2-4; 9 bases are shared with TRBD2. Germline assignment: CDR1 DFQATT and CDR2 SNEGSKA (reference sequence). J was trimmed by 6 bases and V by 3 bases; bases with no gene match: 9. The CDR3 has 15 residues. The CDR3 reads CSASGGTSILNIQYF. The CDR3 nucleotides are TGCAGTGCTAGTGGAGGGACTAGCATTTTAAACATTCAGTACTTC.

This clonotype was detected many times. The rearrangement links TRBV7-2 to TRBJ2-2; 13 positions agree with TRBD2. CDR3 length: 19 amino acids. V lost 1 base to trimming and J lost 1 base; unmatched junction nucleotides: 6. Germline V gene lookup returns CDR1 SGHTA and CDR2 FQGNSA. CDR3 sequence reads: CASSLGPRLAGGNTGELFF. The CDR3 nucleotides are TGTGCCAGCAGCTTAGGGCCGAGACTAGCGGGGGGGAACACCGGGGAGCTGTTTTTT.

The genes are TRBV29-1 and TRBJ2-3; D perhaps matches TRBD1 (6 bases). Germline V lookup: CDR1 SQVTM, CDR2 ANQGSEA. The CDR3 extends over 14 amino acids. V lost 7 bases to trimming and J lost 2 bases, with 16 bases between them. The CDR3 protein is CSGGRQGHTDTQYF. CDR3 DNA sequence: TGCAGCGGGGGGCGCCAGGGCCACACAGATACGCAGTATTTT.

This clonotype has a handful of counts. CDR3 residues: CASSVATTGAYYGYTF. The CDR3 coding sequence is TGTGCCAGCAGTGTAGCAACGACAGGGGCTTACTATGGCTACACCTTC. This rearrangement joins TRBV6-1 to TRBJ1-2, with 8 nucleotides matching TRBD1. Germline CDR1 MNHNS, CDR2 SASEGT. The junction had 10 bases not matched to a gene; V was cut back by 4 bases and J by 3 bases. The CDR3 is 16 residues long.

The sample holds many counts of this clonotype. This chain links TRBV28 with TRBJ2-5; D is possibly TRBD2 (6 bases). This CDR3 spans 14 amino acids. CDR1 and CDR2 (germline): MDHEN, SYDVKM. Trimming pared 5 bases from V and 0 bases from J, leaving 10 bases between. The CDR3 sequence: CASSGDWYQETQYF. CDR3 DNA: TGTGCCAGCAGTGGGGACTGGTACCAAGAGACCCAGTACTTC.

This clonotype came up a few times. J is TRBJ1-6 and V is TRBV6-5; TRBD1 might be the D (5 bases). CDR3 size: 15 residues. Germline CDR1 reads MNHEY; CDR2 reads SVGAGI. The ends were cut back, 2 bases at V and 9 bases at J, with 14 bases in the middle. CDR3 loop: CASSYGSGRSSPLHF. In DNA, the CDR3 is TGTGCCAGCAGTTACGGATCAGGGAGGAGTTCACCCCTCCACTTT.

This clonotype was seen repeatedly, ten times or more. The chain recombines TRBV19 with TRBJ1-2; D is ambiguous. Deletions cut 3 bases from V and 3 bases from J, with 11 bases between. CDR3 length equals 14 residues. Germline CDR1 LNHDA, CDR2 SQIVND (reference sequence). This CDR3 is CASSIARSDYGYTF. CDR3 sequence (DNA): TGTGCCAGTAGTATCGCACGATCGGACTATGGCTACACCTTC.

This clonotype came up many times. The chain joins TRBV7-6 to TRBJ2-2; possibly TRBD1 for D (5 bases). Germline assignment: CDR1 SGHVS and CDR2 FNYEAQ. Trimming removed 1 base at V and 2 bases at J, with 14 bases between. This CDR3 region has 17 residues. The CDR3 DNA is TGTGCCAGCAGCTTAGTCTCGGCAGGGCAAAACACCGGGGAGCTGTTTTTT. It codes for CASSLVSAGQNTGELFF.

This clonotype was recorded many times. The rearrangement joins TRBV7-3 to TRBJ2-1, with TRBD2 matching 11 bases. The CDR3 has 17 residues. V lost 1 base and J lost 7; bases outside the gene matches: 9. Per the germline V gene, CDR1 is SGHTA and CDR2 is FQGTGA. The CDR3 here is CASSLSSGGASANEQFF. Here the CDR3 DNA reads TGTGCCAGCAGCTTAAGTAGCGGGGGGGCCTCAGCGAATGAGCAGTTCTTC.

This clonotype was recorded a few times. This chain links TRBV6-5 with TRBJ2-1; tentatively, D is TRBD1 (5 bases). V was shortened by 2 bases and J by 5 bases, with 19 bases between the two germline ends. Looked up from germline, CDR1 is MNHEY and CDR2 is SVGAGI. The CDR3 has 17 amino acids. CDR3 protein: CASSYAGFGELDNEQFF. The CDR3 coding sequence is TGTGCCAGCAGTTACGCAGGGTTTGGGGAATTGGACAATGAGCAGTTCTTC.

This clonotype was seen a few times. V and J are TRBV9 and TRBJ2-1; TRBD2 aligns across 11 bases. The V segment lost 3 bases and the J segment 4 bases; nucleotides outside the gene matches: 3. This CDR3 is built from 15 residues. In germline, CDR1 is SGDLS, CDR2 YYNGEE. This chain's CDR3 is CASSAGTSGYNEQFF. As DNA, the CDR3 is TGTGCCAGCAGCGCCGGGACTAGCGGATACAATGAGCAGTTCTTC.

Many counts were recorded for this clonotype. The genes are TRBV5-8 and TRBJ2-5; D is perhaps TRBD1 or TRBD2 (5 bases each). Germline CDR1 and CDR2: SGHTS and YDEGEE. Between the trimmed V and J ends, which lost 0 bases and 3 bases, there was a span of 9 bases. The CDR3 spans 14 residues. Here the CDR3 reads CASSLVWGKETQYF. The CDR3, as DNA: TGTGCCAGCAGCTTGGTCTGGGGGAAAGAGACCCAGTACTTC.

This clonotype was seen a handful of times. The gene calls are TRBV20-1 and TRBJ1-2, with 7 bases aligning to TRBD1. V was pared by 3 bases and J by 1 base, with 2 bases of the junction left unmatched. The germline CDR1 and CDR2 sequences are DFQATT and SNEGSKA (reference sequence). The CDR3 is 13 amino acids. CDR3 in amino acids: CSASNRGNYGYTF. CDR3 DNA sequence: TGCAGTGCTAGCAACAGGGGTAACTATGGCTACACCTTC.

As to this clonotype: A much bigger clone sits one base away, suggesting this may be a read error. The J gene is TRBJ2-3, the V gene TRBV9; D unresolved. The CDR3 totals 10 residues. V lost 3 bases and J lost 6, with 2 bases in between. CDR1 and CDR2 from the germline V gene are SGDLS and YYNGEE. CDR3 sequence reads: CASSGDTQYF. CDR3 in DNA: TGTGCCAGCAGCGGGGATACGCAGTATTTT.

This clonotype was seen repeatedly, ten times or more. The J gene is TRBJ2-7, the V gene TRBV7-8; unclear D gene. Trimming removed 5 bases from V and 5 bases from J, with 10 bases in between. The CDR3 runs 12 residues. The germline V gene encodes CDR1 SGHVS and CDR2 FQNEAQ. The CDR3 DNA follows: TGTGCCAGCAGCCCCTCAGGCCACGAGCAGTACGTC. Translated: CASSPSGHEQYV.

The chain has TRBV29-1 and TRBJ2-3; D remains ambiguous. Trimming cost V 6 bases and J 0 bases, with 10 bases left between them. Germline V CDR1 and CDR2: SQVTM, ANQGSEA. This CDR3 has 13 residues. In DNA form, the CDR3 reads TGCAGCGTCCGTGGTACTAGCACAGATACGCAGTATTTT. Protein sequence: CSVRGTSTDTQYF.

The CDR3 reads CSAAPGHSGGETQYF. CDR3 coding DNA: TGCAGTGCAGCCCCGGGACACTCTGGAGGAGAGACCCAGTACTTC. The chain joins TRBV20-1 to TRBJ2-5; TRBD1 might be the D (6 bases). The germline V and J ends were trimmed by 6 bases and 4 bases, with 21 bases remaining between them. Germline V gene data show CDR1 as DFQATT and CDR2 as SNEGSKA (reference sequence). The CDR3 length is 15 residues.

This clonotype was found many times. The CDR3 reads CASSLDPTKSNYGYTF. DNA of the CDR3: TGTGCCAGCAGTTTGGATCCCACCAAATCTAACTATGGCTACACCTTC. This chain connects TRBV28 to TRBJ1-2; D ambiguous. The germline CDR1 and CDR2 sequences are MDHEN and SYDVKM. The CDR3 has 16 residues. V was clipped by 3 bases and J by 0 bases, with 14 bases between them.

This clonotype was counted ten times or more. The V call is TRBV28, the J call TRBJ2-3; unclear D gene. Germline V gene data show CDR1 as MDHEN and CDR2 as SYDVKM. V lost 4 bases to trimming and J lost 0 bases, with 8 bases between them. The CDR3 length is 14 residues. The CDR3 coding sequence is TGTGCCAGCAGTTCAACATCAAGCACAGATACGCAGTATTTT. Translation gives CASSSTSSTDTQYF.

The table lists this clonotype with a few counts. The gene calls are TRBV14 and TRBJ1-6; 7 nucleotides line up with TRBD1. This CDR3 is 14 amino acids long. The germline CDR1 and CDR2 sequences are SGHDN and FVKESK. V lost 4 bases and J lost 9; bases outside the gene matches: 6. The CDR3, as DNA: TGTGCCAGCAGCCCCAGGGGGGGGCTTTCACCCCTCCACTTT. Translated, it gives CASSPRGGLSPLHF.

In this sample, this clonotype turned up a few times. CDR3 DNA: TGTGCCATGCGGTACCGGGACAGGGATCGGGAGGAGCTGTTTTTT. It yields the protein CAMRYRDRDREELFF. The chain couples TRBV10-3 to TRBJ2-2, with 9 bases that match TRBD1. Germline values: CDR1 ENHRY, CDR2 SYGVKD. The CDR3 runs 15 residues. Trimming at V came to 9 bases and at J to 10 bases, leaving 15 bases not matched to a gene.